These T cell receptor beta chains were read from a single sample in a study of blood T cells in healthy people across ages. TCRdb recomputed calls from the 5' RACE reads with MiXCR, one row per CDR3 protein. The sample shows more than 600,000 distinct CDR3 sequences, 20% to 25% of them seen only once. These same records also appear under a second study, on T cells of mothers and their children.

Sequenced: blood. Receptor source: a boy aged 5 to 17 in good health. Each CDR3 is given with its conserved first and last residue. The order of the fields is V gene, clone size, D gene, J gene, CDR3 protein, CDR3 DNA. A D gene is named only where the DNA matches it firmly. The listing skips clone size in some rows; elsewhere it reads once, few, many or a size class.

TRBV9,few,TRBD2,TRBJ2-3,CASSVERDLTDTQYF,TGTGCCAGCAGCGTAGAGCGGGATCTCACAGATACGCAGTATTTT
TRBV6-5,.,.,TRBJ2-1,CASQGPTYNEQFF,TGTGCCAGCCAAGGGCCGACCTACAATGAGCAGTTCTTC
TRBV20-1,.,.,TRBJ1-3,CSADAGAGNTIYF,TGCAGTGCAGACGCAGGGGCTGGAAACACCATATATTTT
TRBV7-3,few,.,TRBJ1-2,CASREDPNYGYTF,TGTGCCAGCAGAGAGGACCCTAACTATGGCTACACCTTC
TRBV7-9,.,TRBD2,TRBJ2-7,CASSSTSVSSYEQYF,TGTGCCAGCAGCTCAACTAGCGTGTCCTCCTACGAGCAGTACTTC
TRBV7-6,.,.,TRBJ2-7,CTSSLVTSDYEQYF,TGTACCAGCAGCTTAGTCACGTCCGACTACGAGCAGTACTTC
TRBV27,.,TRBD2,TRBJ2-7,CASSPIAGGYYEQYF,TGTGCCAGCAGTCCGATAGCGGGAGGTTACTACGAGCAGTACTTC
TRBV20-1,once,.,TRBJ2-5,CSASIPGGLQETQYF,TGCAGTGCTAGTATTCCCGGGGGCCTACAAGAGACCCAGTACTTC
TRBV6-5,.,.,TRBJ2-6,CASKASSSSGANVLTF,TGTGCCAGCAAGGCCAGTAGCAGCTCTGGGGCCAACGTCCTGACTTTC
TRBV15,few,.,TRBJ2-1,CATSRPGYNEQFF,TGTGCCACCAGCAGACCAGGATACAATGAGCAGTTCTTC
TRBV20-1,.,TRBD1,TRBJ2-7,CSASDRFSYEQYF,TGCAGTGCTTCGGACAGGTTCTCCTACGAGCAGTACTTC
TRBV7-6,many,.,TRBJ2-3,CASSRPSTDTQYF,TGTGCCAGCAGCCGCCCTAGCACAGATACGCAGTATTTT
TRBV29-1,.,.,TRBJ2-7,CSVEDWGAVREQYF,TGCAGCGTTGAGGATTGGGGGGCTGTGCGCGAGCAGTACTTC
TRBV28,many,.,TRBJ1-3,CASSLWGTRSGNTIYF,TGTGCCAGCAGTTTATGGGGGACCCGGTCTGGAAACACCATATATTTT
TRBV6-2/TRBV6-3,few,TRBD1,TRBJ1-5,CASSRTGQGQPQHF,TGTGCCAGCAGTCGGACGGGACAGGGCCAGCCCCAGCATTTT
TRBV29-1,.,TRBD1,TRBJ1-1,CSVGGQPKTEAFF,TGCAGCGTTGGGGGACAGCCAAAGACTGAAGCTTTCTTT
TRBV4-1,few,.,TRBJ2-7,CASSQVVNYEQYF,TGCGCCAGCAGCCAAGTGGTCAACTACGAGCAGTACTTC
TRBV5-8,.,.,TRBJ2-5,CAICSDPRVETLYF,TGTGCCATTTGCTCCGACCCGCGGGTGGAGACCCTGTACTTC
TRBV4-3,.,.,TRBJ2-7,CASSQEETPLYEQYF,TGCGCCAGCAGCCAAGAAGAGACGCCCCTCTACGAGCAGTACTTC